This paragraph reports one T cell receptor beta chain. The data stem from a study of cytomegalovirus exposure and HLA in healthy donors. The PCR was carried out with 60 Vbeta primers and 13 Jbeta primers. The repertoire was sequenced with immunoSEQ multiplex PCR; TCRdb's copy has only in-frame clones and lacks some. Seen here are 90,000 to 120,000 clones, roughly three quarters observed once, and the top ten hold around 2.1%. The sequence came from a man younger than 30 in good health and CMV-seronegative. Source material: PBMCs.

The CDR3 here is CASSGGTGSEAFF. CDR3 nucleotides: TGCGCCAGCAGCGGGGGGACAGGGAGTGAAGCTTTCTTT. The chain carries TRBV5-1 and TRBJ1-1; 9 positions agree with TRBD1. Germline loops: CDR1 SGHRS, CDR2 YFSETQ. J gave up 7 bases and V 4 bases, and 5 bases lay outside the gene matches. This CDR3 is built from 13 residues.